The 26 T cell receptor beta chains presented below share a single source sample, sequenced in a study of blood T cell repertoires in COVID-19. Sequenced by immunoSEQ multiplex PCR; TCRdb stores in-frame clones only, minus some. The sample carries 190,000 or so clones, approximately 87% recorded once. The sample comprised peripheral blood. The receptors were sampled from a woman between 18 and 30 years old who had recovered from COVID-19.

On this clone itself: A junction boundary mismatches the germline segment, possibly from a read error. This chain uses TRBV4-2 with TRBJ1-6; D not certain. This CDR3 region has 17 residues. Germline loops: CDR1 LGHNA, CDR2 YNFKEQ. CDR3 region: CASSQDWARPYDSPLHF. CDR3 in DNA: TGTGCCAGCAGCCAAGATTGGGCCAGGCCCTATGATTCACCCCTCCACTTT.

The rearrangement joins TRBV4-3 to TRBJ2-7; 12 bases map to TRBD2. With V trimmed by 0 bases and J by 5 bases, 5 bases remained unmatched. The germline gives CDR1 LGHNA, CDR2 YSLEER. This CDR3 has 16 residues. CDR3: CASSQDRTSGVHEQYF. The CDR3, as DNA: TGCGCCAGCAGCCAAGATCGGACTAGCGGGGTCCACGAGCAGTACTTC.

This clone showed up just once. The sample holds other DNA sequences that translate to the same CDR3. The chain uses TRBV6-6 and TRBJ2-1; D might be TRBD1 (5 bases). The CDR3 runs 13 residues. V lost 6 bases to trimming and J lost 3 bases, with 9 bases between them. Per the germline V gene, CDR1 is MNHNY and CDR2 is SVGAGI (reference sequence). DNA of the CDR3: TGTGCCAGCAGCCATGACAGCTACAATGAGCAGTTCTTC. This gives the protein CASSHDSYNEQFF.

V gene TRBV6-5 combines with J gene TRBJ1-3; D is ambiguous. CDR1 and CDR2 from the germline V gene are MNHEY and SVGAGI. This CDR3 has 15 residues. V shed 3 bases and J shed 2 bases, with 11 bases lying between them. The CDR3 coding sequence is TGTGCCAGCAGTTATCAGTTGGCCCCTGGAAACACCATATATTTT. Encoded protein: CASSYQLAPGNTIYF.

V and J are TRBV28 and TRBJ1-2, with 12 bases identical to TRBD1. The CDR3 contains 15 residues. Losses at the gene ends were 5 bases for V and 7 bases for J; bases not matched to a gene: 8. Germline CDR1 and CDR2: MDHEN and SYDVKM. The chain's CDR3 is CASSTRDRGPIGYTF. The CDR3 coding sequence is TGTGCCAGCAGTACACGGGACAGGGGGCCTATTGGCTACACCTTC.

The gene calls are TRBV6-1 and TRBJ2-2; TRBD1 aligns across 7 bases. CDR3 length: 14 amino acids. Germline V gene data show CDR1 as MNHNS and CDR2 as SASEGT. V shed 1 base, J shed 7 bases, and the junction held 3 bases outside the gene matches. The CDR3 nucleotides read TGTGCCAGCAGTGAAGTACAGGGGAACGGGGAGCTGTTTTTT. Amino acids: CASSEVQGNGELFF.

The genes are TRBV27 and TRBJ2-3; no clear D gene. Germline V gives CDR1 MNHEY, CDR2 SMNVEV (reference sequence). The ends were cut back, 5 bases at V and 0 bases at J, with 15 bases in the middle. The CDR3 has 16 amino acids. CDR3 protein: CASSPVGSPSTDTQYF. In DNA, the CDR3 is TGTGCCAGCAGTCCCGTAGGTAGCCCTAGCACAGATACGCAGTATTTT.

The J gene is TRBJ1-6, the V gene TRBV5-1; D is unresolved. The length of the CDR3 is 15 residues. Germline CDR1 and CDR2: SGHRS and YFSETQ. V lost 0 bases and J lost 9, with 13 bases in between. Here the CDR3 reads CASSLASQPGSPLHF. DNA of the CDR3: TGCGCCAGCAGCTTGGCCTCGCAGCCGGGTTCACCCCTCCACTTT.

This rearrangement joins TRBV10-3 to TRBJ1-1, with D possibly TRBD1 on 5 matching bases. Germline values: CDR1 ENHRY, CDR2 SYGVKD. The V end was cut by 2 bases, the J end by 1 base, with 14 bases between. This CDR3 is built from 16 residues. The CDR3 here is CAISEPRGKPNTEAFF. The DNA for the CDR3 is TGTGCCATCAGTGAGCCCCGGGGGAAACCGAACACTGAAGCTTTCTTT.

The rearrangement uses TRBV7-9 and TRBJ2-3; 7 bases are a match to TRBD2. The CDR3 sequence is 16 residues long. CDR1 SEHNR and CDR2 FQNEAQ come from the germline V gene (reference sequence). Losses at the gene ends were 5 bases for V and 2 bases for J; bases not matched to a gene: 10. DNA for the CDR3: TGTGCCAGCAGCCCCGTTGGTGGGGGGGACACAGATACGCAGTATTTT. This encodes CASSPVGGGDTDTQYF.

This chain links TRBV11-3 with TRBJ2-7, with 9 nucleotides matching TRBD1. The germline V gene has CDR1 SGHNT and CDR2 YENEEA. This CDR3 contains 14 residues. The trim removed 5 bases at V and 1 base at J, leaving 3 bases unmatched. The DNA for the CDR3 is TGTGCCAGCAGCGCCGACAGGGGGTCCTACGAGCAGTACTTC. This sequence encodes CASSADRGSYEQYF.

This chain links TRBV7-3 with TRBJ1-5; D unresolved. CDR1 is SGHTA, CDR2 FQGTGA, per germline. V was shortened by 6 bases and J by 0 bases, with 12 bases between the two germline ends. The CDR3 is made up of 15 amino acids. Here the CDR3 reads CASSLAAYSNQPQHF. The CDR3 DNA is TGTGCCAGCAGTTTGGCGGCATATAGCAATCAGCCCCAGCATTTT.

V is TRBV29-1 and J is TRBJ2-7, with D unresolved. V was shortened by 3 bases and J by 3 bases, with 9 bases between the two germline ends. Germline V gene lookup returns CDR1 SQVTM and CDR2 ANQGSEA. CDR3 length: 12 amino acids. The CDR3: CSVELGSYEQYF. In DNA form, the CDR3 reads TGCAGCGTTGAGTTGGGCAGCTACGAGCAGTACTTC.

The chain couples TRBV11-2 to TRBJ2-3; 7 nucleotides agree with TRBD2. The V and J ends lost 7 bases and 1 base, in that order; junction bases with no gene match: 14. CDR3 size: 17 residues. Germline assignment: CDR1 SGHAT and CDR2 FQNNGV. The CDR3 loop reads CASNPQRPGGGTDTQYF. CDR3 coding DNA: TGTGCCAGCAACCCACAACGCCCGGGGGGTGGCACAGATACGCAGTATTTT.

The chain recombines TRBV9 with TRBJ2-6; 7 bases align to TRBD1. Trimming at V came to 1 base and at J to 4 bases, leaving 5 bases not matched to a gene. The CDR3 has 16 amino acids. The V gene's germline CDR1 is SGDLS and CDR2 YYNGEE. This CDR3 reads CASSVNRGVGANVLTF. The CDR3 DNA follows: TGTGCCAGCAGCGTAAACAGGGGAGTGGGGGCCAACGTCCTGACTTTC.

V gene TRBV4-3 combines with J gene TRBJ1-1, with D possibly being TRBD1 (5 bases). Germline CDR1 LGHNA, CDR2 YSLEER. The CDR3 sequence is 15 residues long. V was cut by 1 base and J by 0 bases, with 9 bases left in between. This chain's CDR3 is CASSQGEGVNTEAFF. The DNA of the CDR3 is TGCGCCAGCAGCCAAGGGGAAGGGGTGAACACTGAAGCTTTCTTT.

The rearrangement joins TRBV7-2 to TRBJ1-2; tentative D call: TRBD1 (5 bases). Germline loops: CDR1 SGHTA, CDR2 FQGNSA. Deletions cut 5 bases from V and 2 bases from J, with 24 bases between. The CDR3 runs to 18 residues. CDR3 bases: TGTGCCAGCAGCAACCACCCCAACCTGGGGCCTATAAACTATGGCTACACCTTC. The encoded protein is CASSNHPNLGPINYGYTF.

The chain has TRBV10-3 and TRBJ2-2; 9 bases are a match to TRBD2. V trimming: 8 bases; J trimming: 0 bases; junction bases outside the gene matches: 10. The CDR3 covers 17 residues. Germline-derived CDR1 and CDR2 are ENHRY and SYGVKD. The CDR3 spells CAIGAGGAIANTGELFF. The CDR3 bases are TGTGCCATCGGAGCGGGAGGCGCCATCGCGAACACCGGGGAGCTGTTTTTT.

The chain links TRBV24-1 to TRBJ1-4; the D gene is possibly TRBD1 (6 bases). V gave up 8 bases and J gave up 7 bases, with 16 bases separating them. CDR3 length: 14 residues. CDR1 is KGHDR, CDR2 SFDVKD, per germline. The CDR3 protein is CATMAGAGAEKLFF. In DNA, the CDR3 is TGTGCCACCATGGCGGGGGCAGGAGCTGAAAAACTGTTTTTT.

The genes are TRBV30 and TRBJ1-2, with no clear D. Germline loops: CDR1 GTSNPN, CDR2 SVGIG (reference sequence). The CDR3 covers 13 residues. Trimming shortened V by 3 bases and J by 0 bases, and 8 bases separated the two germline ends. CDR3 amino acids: CAWSAGSNYGYTF. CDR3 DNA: TGTGCCTGGAGCGCGGGATCTAACTATGGCTACACCTTC.

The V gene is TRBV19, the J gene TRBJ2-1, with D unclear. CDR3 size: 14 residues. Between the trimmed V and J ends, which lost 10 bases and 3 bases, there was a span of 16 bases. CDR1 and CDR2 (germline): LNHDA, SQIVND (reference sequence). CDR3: CATSPPRYYNEQFF. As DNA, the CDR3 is TGTGCCACCTCACCTCCTAGATACTACAATGAGCAGTTCTTC.

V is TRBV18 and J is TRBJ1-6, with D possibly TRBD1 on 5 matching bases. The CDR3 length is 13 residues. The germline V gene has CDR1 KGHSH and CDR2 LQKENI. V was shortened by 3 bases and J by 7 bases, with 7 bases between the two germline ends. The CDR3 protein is CASSPGGNSPLHF. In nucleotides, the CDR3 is TGTGCCAGCTCACCGGGGGGAAATTCACCCCTCCACTTT.

This chain's CDR3 is CASSPHGTLTQETQYF. The CDR3 coding sequence is TGCGCCAGCAGCCCCCACGGGACACTCACTCAAGAGACCCAGTACTTC. The chain has TRBV4-1 and TRBJ2-5, with D possibly being TRBD1 (6 bases). This CDR3 contains 16 residues. Between the trimmed V and J ends, which lost 4 bases and 2 bases, there was a span of 17 bases. The germline gives CDR1 MGHRA, CDR2 YSYEKL.

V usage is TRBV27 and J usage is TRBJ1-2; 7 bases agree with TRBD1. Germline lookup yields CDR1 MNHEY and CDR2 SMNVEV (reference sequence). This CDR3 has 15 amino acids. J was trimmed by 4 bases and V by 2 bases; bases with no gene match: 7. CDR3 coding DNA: TGTGCCAGCAGTTTAAAGGGCTCAGGGGGCTATGGCTACACCTTC. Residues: CASSLKGSGGYGYTF.

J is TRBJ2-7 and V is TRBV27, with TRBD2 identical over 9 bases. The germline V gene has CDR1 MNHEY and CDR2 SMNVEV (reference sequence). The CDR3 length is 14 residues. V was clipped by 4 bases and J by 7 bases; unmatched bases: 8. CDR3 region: CASSSSGRTGEQYV. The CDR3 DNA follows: TGTGCCAGCAGTTCCAGCGGGAGGACGGGGGAGCAGTACGTC.

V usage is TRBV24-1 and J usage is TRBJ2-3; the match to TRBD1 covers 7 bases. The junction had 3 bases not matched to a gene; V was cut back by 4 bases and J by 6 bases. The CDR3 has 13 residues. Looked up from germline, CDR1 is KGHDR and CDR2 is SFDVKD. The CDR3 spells CATSDGTVDTQYF. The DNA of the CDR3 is TGTGCCACCAGTGACGGGACAGTCGATACGCAGTATTTT.